The 14 T cell receptor beta chains presented below share a single source sample, sequenced in a study of T cells in Graves' hyperthyroidism and ophthalmopathy. RNA transcripts served as the template for amplifying TCR beta CDR3 regions. TCR CDR3 underwent first-round RT-PCR with the HTBI primer set. A single record per CDR3 protein comes from TCRdb applying MiXCR to the multiplex PCR reads. The sample contains hundreds of thousands of distinct CDR3 sequences, roughly 15% of which appear only once. Sequenced: blood. Receptors were obtained from a man between 18 and 35 years old with Graves' ophthalmopathy.

In its sample, this clonotype was seen many times. The chain carries TRBV6-1 and TRBJ2-1; weak D call: TRBD2 (5 bases). The length of the CDR3 is 16 residues. Trimming cost V 7 bases and J 4 bases, with 20 bases left between them. Germline V lookup: CDR1 MNHNS, CDR2 SASEGT. The CDR3 reads CASTDEAGGRYNEQFF. Here the CDR3 DNA reads TGTGCCAGCACCGACGAGGCGGGCGGCCGTTACAATGAGCAGTTCTTC.

This clonotype has a count of ten or more. CDR3 sequence reads: CASSPDRGLNEQFF. CDR3 nucleotides: TGTGCCAGCAGCCCGGACAGGGGGCTCAATGAGCAGTTCTTC. The genes are TRBV7-8 and TRBJ2-1; 11 nucleotides agree with TRBD1. The junction had 3 bases not matched to a gene; V was cut back by 5 bases and J by 6 bases. From germline, CDR1 is SGHVS and CDR2 FQNEAQ. The CDR3 consists of 14 residues.

This sequence joins TRBV19 and TRBJ2-7; D tentatively fits TRBD1 or TRBD2 (5 bases each). V was clipped by 5 bases and J by 2 bases, with 16 bases between them. CDR3 length: 15 residues. The germline V gene encodes CDR1 LNHDA and CDR2 SQIVND (reference sequence). CDR3 coding DNA: TGTGCCAGTAGTGCGAGGGGTTTAGGTGCCTACGAGCAGTACTTC. It yields the protein CASSARGLGAYEQYF.

The CDR3 sequence is CASSGRDRGFDTEAFF. The DNA for the CDR3 is TGTGCCAGCAGCGGCCGGGACAGGGGCTTCGACACTGAAGCTTTCTTT. The J gene is TRBJ1-1, the V gene TRBV5-8; TRBD1 aligns across 10 bases. Germline-derived CDR1 and CDR2 are SGHTS and YDEGEE. The CDR3 loop spans 16 amino acids. J was trimmed by 3 bases and V by 4 bases; bases with no gene match: 9.

The chain is built from TRBV6-2 or TRBV6-3 and TRBJ2-1, with 9 bases matching TRBD1. The germline gives CDR1 MNHEY, CDR2 SVGEGT. This CDR3 has 14 amino acids. Losses at the gene ends were 5 bases for V and 5 bases for J; bases not matched to a gene: 4. The CDR3 loop reads CASSIRDRDNEQFF. CDR3 bases: TGTGCCAGCAGTATCCGGGACAGGGACAATGAGCAGTTCTTC.

Ten or more counts support this clonotype. This chain joins TRBV4-2 and TRBJ2-7, with 9 bases aligning to TRBD2. CDR3 size: 16 residues. CDR1 LGHNA and CDR2 YNFKEQ come from the germline V gene. The V gene end was trimmed by 0 bases and the J gene end by 2 bases; junction bases not matched to a gene: 5. CDR3 in amino acids: CASSQEEGGGAYEQYF. CDR3 coding DNA: TGTGCCAGCAGCCAAGAGGAAGGCGGGGGGGCCTACGAGCAGTACTTC.

The sample holds many counts of this clonotype. The rearrangement uses TRBV30 and TRBJ2-1; D gene uncertain. Trimming left V 3 bases short and J 5 bases short, with 14 bases between. The CDR3 sequence is 14 residues long. In germline, CDR1 is GTSNPN, CDR2 SVGIG (reference sequence). This CDR3 reads CAWRTLIPHNEQFF. The DNA for the CDR3 is TGTGCCTGGAGGACTCTGATCCCCCACAATGAGCAGTTCTTC. Full variable domain (remainder filled in from reference TRBV30 and TRBJ2-1): SQTIHQWPATLVQPVGSPLSLECTVEGTSNPNLYWYRQAAGRGLQLLFYSVGIGQISSEVPQNLSASRPQDRQFILSSKKLLLSDSGFYLCAWRTLIPHNEQFFGPGTRLTVL.

This clonotype was observed a handful of times. The chain is built from TRBV4-2 and TRBJ2-7; unclear D gene. Germline V gene sequence: CDR1 LGHNA, CDR2 YNFKEQ. Between the trimmed V and J ends, which lost 0 bases and 6 bases, there was a span of 9 bases. The CDR3 totals 13 residues. CDR3 nucleotide sequence: TGTGCCAGCAGCCAAGATAACCTTCTCGAGCAGTACTTC. Encoded protein: CASSQDNLLEQYF.

The chain uses TRBV7-8 and TRBJ2-1; no clear D gene. The V gene's germline CDR1 is SGHVS and CDR2 FQNEAQ. Between the trimmed V and J ends, which lost 4 bases and 0 bases, there was a span of 16 bases. This CDR3 spans 17 amino acids. CDR3 coding DNA: TGTGCCAGCAGCTCCACATTAGGACCAAGCTCCTACAATGAGCAGTTCTTC. Amino acid sequence: CASSSTLGPSSYNEQFF.

The chain links TRBV19 to TRBJ2-7; TRBD1 matches at 9 bases. Trimming at V came to 5 bases and at J to 0 bases, leaving 5 bases not matched to a gene. CDR1 LNHDA and CDR2 SQIVND come from the germline V gene (reference sequence). The CDR3 runs to 15 residues. This CDR3 is CASSGGTGTSYEQYF. The DNA of the CDR3 is TGTGCCAGTAGTGGTGGGACAGGGACCTCCTACGAGCAGTACTTC.

This clonotype appeared many times. This sequence joins TRBV29-1 and TRBJ1-1, with D uncertain. The germline gives CDR1 SQVTM, CDR2 ANQGSEA. The CDR3 spans 12 residues. Trimming shortened V by 2 bases and J by 0 bases, and 4 bases separated the two germline ends. CDR3 in DNA: TGCAGCGTTGAACAGATGAACACTGAAGCTTTCTTT. It encodes CSVEQMNTEAFF.

There are many counts of this clonotype. The chain recombines TRBV12-3 or TRBV12-4 with TRBJ2-3; maybe TRBD2 (5 bases). This CDR3 spans 14 amino acids. V lost 4 bases and J 9 bases, leaving 17 bases between the germline ends. DNA for the CDR3: TGTGCCAGCAGTTCACTGGACTGGGCGGGCACGCAGTATTTT. Its translation: CASSSLDWAGTQYF.

This clonotype was recorded at least ten times. The genes are TRBV5-5 and TRBJ2-7; 7 bases align to TRBD2. V shed 1 base and J 4 bases; nucleotides not matched to a gene: 2. The CDR3 contains 13 residues. Germline CDR1 reads SGHKS; CDR2 reads YYEKEE (reference sequence). The CDR3 region has the DNA TGTGCCAGCAGCTTGCCCGGGGGGTACGAGCAGTACTTC. Amino acids: CASSLPGGYEQYF.

This clonotype was seen many times. The rearrangement links TRBV3-1 to TRBJ2-4; D ambiguous. CDR1 and CDR2 from the germline V gene are LGHDT and YNNKEL (reference sequence). The CDR3 has 16 amino acids. The V gene lost 4 bases and the J gene lost 0 bases, with 13 bases spanning the gap. The CDR3 region is CASSPQSIIAKNIQYF. CDR3 coding DNA: TGTGCCAGCAGCCCCCAGAGCATCATAGCCAAAAACATTCAGTACTTC. The whole variable domain, remainder taken from reference TRBV3-1 and TRBJ2-4, is DTAVSQTPKYLVTQMGNDKSIKCEQNLGHDTMYWYKQDSKKFLKIMFSYNNKELIINETVPNRFSPKSPDKAHLNLHINSLELGDSAVYFCASSPQSIIAKNIQYFGAGTRLSVL.